One and the same sample provided the 27 T cell receptor beta chains below, sequenced in a study of T cells after somatic rescue of genetic block. Assay: immunoSEQ multiplex PCR; the TCRdb copy retains only in-frame clones and omits some. The sample lists about 72,000 clones; approximately 91% were seen once. The material sequenced was peripheral blood mononuclear cells (PBMCs). The receptors shown here come from a man aged 25-40 years.

The chain has TRBV4-1 and TRBJ2-1; perhaps TRBD2 as D (6 bases). Trimming removed 2 bases at V and 5 bases at J, with 13 bases between. CDR3 length: 15 amino acids. CDR1 and CDR2 (germline): MGHRA, YSYEKL. CDR3 sequence (DNA): TGCGCCAGCAGCCAACCTTGGGGCGGGGACAATGAGCAGTTCTTC. Translation gives CASSQPWGGDNEQFF.

Here the CDR3 DNA reads TGCGCCAGCAGCTTCGACCCGGCCAGCTCTGGAAACACCATATATTTT. Amino acid sequence: CASSFDPASSGNTIYF. J is TRBJ1-3 and V is TRBV5-1; D gene unclear. This CDR3 is 16 amino acids long. Trimming took 2 bases from V and 0 from J, leaving 12 bases between them. The germline V gene encodes CDR1 SGHRS and CDR2 YFSETQ.

This chain uses TRBV2 with TRBJ2-3; D remains ambiguous. This CDR3 has 11 amino acids. V was cut by 7 bases and J by 4 bases, with 6 bases left in between. Germline CDR1 is SNHLY and CDR2 is FYNNEI. The CDR3 DNA is TGTGCCAGCACTCTGGCAGATACGCAGTATTTT. Translated, it gives CASTLADTQYF.

This chain joins TRBV9 and TRBJ1-1, with a weak D call TRBD1 (6 bases). CDR3 length equals 14 residues. CDR1 SGDLS and CDR2 YYNGEE come from the germline V gene. Trimming stripped 4 bases from V and 4 bases from J, with 14 bases between. This CDR3 reads CASSPGTRPTEAFF. The CDR3 DNA is TGTGCCAGCAGCCCAGGGACACGTCCCACTGAAGCTTTCTTT.

The chain is built from TRBV5-4 and TRBJ2-5; tentatively, D is TRBD2 (6 bases). The germline gives CDR1 SGHNT, CDR2 YYREEE (reference sequence). V was clipped by 5 bases and J by 4 bases, with 12 bases between them. This CDR3 contains 13 residues. CDR3 protein: CASRGAGLETQYF. The CDR3 nucleotides are TGTGCCAGCAGGGGCGCGGGGTTAGAGACCCAGTACTTC.

This sequence joins TRBV6-6 and TRBJ1-2, with D possibly matching TRBD1 (5 bases). The CDR3 extends over 15 amino acids. Trimming took off 0 bases at V and 4 bases at J, with 12 bases between the two ends. The germline V gene has CDR1 MNHNY and CDR2 SVGAGI (reference sequence). The DNA for the CDR3 is TGTGCCAGCAGTTACTCCCTTCGGGGGTCCTATGGCTACACCTTC. Translation gives CASSYSLRGSYGYTF.

The chain is built from TRBV14 and TRBJ2-3; 8 bases agree with TRBD1. The CDR3 covers 17 residues. Germline trimming cut 4 bases from V and 6 bases from J; bases unmatched to any gene: 15. The germline gives CDR1 SGHDN, CDR2 FVKESK. For the CDR3, the DNA is TGTGCCAGCAGCCCCCTAAGAAGGACAGGGCCTTCGGATACGCAGTATTTT. As protein: CASSPLRRTGPSDTQYF.

This clone was detected once. This sequence joins TRBV7-2 and TRBJ2-7; 9 bases align to TRBD1. Trimming removed 3 bases from V and 5 bases from J; junction bases left unmatched: 8. Germline V lookup: CDR1 SGHTA, CDR2 FQGNSA. The CDR3 covers 15 residues. Here the CDR3 reads CASSFRDRAANEQYF. CDR3 nucleotide sequence: TGTGCCAGCAGCTTCCGGGACAGGGCAGCCAACGAGCAGTACTTC.

V usage is TRBV7-2 and J usage is TRBJ1-2, with D maybe TRBD1 (5 bases). The CDR3 covers 15 residues. Germline CDR1 is SGHTA and CDR2 is FQGNSA. Trimming stripped 1 base from V and 4 bases from J, with 13 bases between. This chain's CDR3 is CASSLGPGKAYGYTF. CDR3 nucleotides: TGTGCCAGCAGCTTAGGTCCAGGGAAGGCCTATGGCTACACCTTC.

The rearrangement uses TRBV5-4 and TRBJ2-1, with D hard to call. This CDR3 is 12 amino acids long. Trimming removed 5 bases from V and 9 bases from J, with 12 bases in between. The germline V gene has CDR1 SGHNT and CDR2 YYREEE (reference sequence). The CDR3 DNA sequence: TGTGCCAGCAGGCCTGAATCAGGTGAGCAGTTCTTC. It encodes CASRPESGEQFF.

The chain recombines TRBV9 with TRBJ2-7; D uncertain. Germline-derived CDR1 and CDR2 are SGDLS and YYNGEE. The V end was cut by 5 bases, the J end by 4 bases, with 22 bases between. The length of the CDR3 is 16 residues. For the CDR3, the DNA is TGTGCCAGCAGTACGGACGGCGAGACGAATCCTTACGAGCAGTACTTC. Its translation is CASSTDGETNPYEQYF.

This rearrangement joins TRBV5-4 to TRBJ1-2; 10 bases are a match to TRBD1. The CDR3 sequence is 15 residues long. The J segment lost 5 bases and the V segment lost 1 base, leaving 5 bases of the junction unmatched. Looked up from germline, CDR1 is SGHNT and CDR2 is YYREEE (reference sequence). CDR3 protein: CASSLPGQGIYGYTF. The DNA for the CDR3 is TGTGCCAGCAGCTTGCCGGGACAGGGGATATATGGCTACACCTTC.

The chain carries TRBV7-9 and TRBJ2-1; 11 nucleotides match TRBD2. Trimming at V came to 5 bases and at J to 13 bases, leaving 10 bases not matched to a gene. Germline V gives CDR1 SEHNR, CDR2 FQNEAQ (reference sequence). The CDR3 has 14 amino acids. The DNA of the CDR3 is TGTGCCAGCAGCCCTCCCCTTAGCGGGGGGGCACAGTTCTTC. Its translation is CASSPPLSGGAQFF.

Concerning this clone: Sequence at one end of the junction differs from germline and may be a read error. The V call is TRBV27, the J call TRBJ2-7; no firm D call. The V gene's germline CDR1 is MNHEY and CDR2 SMNVEV (reference sequence). The CDR3 covers 15 residues. Written as DNA, the CDR3 is TGTGCCGGCAGTTTATCGACGGCATCTTCCTACGAGCAGTACTTC. Translated: CAGSLSTASSYEQYF.

The chain links TRBV7-9 to TRBJ1-2, with D hard to call. The V and J ends lost 4 bases and 2 bases respectively, with 17 bases between them. Germline V gene sequence: CDR1 SEHNR, CDR2 FQNEAQ (reference sequence). This CDR3 has 16 residues. CDR3: CASSSQTWQANYGYTF. The CDR3 DNA reads TGTGCCAGCAGCTCACAGACCTGGCAGGCAAACTATGGCTACACCTTC.

The chain couples TRBV10-3 to TRBJ1-5; tentative D call: TRBD1 (6 bases). CDR3 length: 14 amino acids. Trimming shortened V by 6 bases and J by 3 bases, and 12 bases separated the two germline ends. Germline-derived CDR1 and CDR2 are ENHRY and SYGVKD. CDR3 residues: CAISQGQPNQPQHF. The DNA for the CDR3 is TGTGCCATCAGCCAAGGACAGCCCAATCAGCCCCAGCATTTT.

V is TRBV19 and J is TRBJ2-1, with a possible D match to TRBD2 (6 bases). Germline-derived CDR1 and CDR2 are LNHDA and SQIVND (reference sequence). The CDR3 is made up of 15 amino acids. V was shortened by 3 bases and J by 4 bases, with 13 bases between the two germline ends. In DNA form, the CDR3 reads TGTGCCAGTAGTATCGGCTCCGGAGGGTACAATGAGCAGTTCTTC. Translation: CASSIGSGGYNEQFF.

The V call is TRBV5-1, the J call TRBJ1-1; D is ambiguous. CDR1 is SGHRS and CDR2 is YFSETQ in the germline V gene. Deletions cut 5 bases from V and 6 bases from J, with 17 bases between. The CDR3 contains 14 residues. CDR3 coding DNA: TGCGCCAGCAGACCACCCCAGGCGACCGCTGAAGCTTTCTTT. Translated, it gives CASRPPQATAEAFF.

This clone occurred once. Other DNA sequences in the sample encode the same CDR3. The V and J genes are TRBV2 and TRBJ2-2; D not resolved. The germline CDR1 and CDR2 sequences are SNHLY and FYNNEI. Trimming pared 3 bases from V and 2 bases from J, leaving 4 bases between. CDR3 size: 13 residues. CDR3 DNA: TGTGCCAGCAGTGATTCCAACACCGGGGAGCTGTTTTTT. This encodes CASSDSNTGELFF.

V and J are TRBV5-6 and TRBJ1-5, with D hard to call. The V gene's germline CDR1 is SGHDT and CDR2 YYEEEE. The V end was cut by 2 bases, the J end by 2 bases, with 2 bases between. The CDR3 contains 12 residues. The CDR3 coding sequence is TGTGCCAGCAGCTTTCGCAATCAGCCCCAGCATTTT. This sequence encodes CASSFRNQPQHF.

This clone was seen a few times. An end of the junction does not agree with germline; a read error may underlie this. The chain joins TRBV5-8 to TRBJ1-4; 7 nucleotides match TRBD1. The germline V gene has CDR1 SGHTS and CDR2 YDEGEE. CDR3 length: 15 amino acids. Written as DNA, the CDR3 is TGTGCCAGCAGCTCCGAAGTGGGACAGCGACCTCCTGATGGGTTT. Its translation is CASSSEVGQRPPDGF.

The chain carries TRBV10-2 and TRBJ2-5; no definite D call. Looked up from germline, CDR1 is WSHSY and CDR2 is SAAADI. This CDR3 comprises 13 residues. Trimming removed 0 bases at V and 5 bases at J, with 7 bases between. The CDR3, as DNA: TGCGCCAGCAGTGAGTCGAACGGGGAGACCCAGTACTTC. This codes for CASSESNGETQYF.

The V call is TRBV29-1, the J call TRBJ2-1; 8 bases line up with TRBD1. CDR3 size: 12 residues. The V segment lost 6 bases and the J segment 6 bases; nucleotides outside the gene matches: 4. The germline gives CDR1 SQVTM, CDR2 ANQGSEA. Here the CDR3 reads CSVRTGSNEQFF. The CDR3 nucleotides are TGCAGCGTGAGGACAGGGAGCAATGAGCAGTTCTTC.

The gene calls are TRBV6-5 and TRBJ2-3; D might be TRBD1 (6 bases). Deletions cut 6 bases from V and 1 base from J, with 11 bases between. Per germline, CDR1 MNHEY and CDR2 SVGAGI. The CDR3 contains 14 residues. The chain's CDR3 is CASSPRGRTDTQYF. The CDR3 region has the DNA TGTGCCAGCAGCCCCAGGGGCCGCACAGATACGCAGTATTTT.

The rearrangement links TRBV14 to TRBJ1-1; D remains unclear. Trimming took off 1 base at V and 1 base at J, with 13 bases between the two ends. This CDR3 has 16 amino acids. Germline CDR1 is SGHDN and CDR2 is FVKESK. The CDR3 protein is CASSQAMWPKNTEAFF. DNA for the CDR3: TGTGCCAGCAGCCAAGCCATGTGGCCGAAGAACACTGAAGCTTTCTTT.

V usage is TRBV7-6 and J usage is TRBJ2-2; 8 bases align to TRBD1. V shed 5 bases, J shed 3 bases, and the junction held 5 bases outside the gene matches. The CDR3 has 15 residues. Looked up from germline, CDR1 is SGHVS and CDR2 is FNYEAQ. The CDR3 DNA reads as TGTGCCAGCAGCCGTGGACAGGGCTACACCGGGGAGCTGTTTTTT. This encodes CASSRGQGYTGELFF. The full variable domain, completed using reference TRBV7-6 and TRBJ2-2, is GAGVSQSPRYKVTKRGQDVALRCDPISGHVSLYWYRQALGQGPEFLTYFNYEAQQDKSGLPNDRFSAERPEGSISTLTIQRTEQRDSAMYRCASSRGQGYTGELFFGEGSRLTVL.

The chain links TRBV6-5 to TRBJ1-5; weak D call: TRBD1 (5 bases). In germline, CDR1 is MNHEY, CDR2 SVGAGI. V gave up 4 bases and J gave up 3 bases, with 7 bases separating them. This CDR3 has 13 amino acids. The CDR3 bases are TGTGCCAGCAGTTCAGGGAACAATCAGCCCCAGCATTTT. Its protein product is CASSSGNNQPQHF.